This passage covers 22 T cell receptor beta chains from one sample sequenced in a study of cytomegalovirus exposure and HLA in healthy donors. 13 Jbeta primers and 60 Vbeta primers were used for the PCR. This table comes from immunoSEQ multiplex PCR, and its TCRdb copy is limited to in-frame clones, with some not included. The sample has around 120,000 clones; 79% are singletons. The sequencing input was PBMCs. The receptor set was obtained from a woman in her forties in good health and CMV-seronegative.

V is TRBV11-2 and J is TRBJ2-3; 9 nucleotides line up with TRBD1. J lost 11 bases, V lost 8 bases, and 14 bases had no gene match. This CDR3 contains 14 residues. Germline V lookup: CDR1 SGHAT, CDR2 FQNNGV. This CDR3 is CASDQTGGRGGQYF. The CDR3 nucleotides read TGTGCCAGCGACCAGACAGGGGGGAGAGGAGGGCAGTATTTT.

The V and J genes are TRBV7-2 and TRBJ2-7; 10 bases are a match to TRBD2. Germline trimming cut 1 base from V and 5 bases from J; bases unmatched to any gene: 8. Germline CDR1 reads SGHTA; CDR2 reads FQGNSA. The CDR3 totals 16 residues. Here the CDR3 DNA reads TGTGCCAGCAGCTTAGTCGGAGCGGGAGGGCCGCACGAGCAGTACTTC. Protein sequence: CASSLVGAGGPHEQYF.

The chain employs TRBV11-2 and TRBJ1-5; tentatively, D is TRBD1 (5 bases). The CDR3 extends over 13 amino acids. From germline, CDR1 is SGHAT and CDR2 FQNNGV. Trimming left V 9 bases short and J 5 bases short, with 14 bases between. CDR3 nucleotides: TGTGCCAGTTCGCGGGACGTGTATCAGCCCCAGCATTTT. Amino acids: CASSRDVYQPQHF.

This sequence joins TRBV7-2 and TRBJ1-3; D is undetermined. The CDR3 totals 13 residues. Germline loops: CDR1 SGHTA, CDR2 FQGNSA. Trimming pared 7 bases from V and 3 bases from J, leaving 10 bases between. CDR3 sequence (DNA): TGTGCCAGCACCGGAGGGCTTGGAAACACCATATATTTT. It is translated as CASTGGLGNTIYF.

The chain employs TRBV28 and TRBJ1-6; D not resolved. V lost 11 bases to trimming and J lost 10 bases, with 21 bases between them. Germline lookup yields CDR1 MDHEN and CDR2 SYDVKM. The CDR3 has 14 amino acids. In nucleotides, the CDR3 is TGTGCCTTCGCGGCGGGGAACGGTGGGTCACCCCTCCACTTT. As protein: CAFAAGNGGSPLHF. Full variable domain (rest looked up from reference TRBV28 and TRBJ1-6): DVKVTQSSRYLVKRTGEKVFLECVQDMDHENMFWYRQDPGLGLRLIYFSYDVKMKEKGDIPEGYSVSREKKERFSLILESASTNQTSMYLCAFAAGNGGSPLHFGNGTRLTVT.

The CDR3 is CASSLVEGVGAAEAFF. The CDR3 DNA reads as TGTGCCAGCAGCTTAGTAGAGGGGGTGGGGGCTGCTGAAGCTTTCTTT. J is TRBJ1-1 and V is TRBV11-2; tentative D call: TRBD1 (6 bases). V gave up 1 base and J gave up 6 bases, with 18 bases separating them. The CDR3 covers 16 residues. Germline CDR1 and CDR2: SGHAT and FQNNGV.

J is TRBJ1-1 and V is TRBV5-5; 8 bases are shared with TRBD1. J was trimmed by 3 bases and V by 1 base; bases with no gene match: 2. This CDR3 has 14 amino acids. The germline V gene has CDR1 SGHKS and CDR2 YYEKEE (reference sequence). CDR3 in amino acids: CASSLNRGDTEAFF. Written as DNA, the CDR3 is TGTGCCAGCAGCTTGAACAGGGGGGACACTGAAGCTTTCTTT. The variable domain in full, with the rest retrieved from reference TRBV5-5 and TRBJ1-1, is DAGVTQSPTHLIKTRGQQVTLRCSPISGHKSVSWYQQVLGQGPQFIFQYYEKEERGRGNFPDRFSARQFPNYSSELNVNALLLGDSALYLCASSLNRGDTEAFFGQGTRLTVV.

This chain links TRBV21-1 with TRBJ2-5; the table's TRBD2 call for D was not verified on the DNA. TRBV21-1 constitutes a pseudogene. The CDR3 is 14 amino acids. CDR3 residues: CASSTRTSGKTQYF. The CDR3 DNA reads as TGTGCCAGCAGCACCCGGACTAGCGGGAAGACCCAGTACTTC.

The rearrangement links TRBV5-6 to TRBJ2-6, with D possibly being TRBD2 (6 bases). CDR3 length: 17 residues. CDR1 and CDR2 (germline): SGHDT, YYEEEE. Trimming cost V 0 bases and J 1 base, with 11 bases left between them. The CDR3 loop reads CASSLVGLYSGANVLTF. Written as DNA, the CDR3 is TGTGCCAGCAGCTTGGTGGGACTCTATTCTGGGGCCAACGTCCTGACTTTC.

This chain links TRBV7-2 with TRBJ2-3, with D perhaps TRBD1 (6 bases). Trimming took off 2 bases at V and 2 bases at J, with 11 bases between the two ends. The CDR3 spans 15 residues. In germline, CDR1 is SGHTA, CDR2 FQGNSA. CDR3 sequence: CASSLRDTFTDTQYF. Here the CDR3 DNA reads TGTGCCAGCAGCTTAAGGGACACCTTCACAGATACGCAGTATTTT.

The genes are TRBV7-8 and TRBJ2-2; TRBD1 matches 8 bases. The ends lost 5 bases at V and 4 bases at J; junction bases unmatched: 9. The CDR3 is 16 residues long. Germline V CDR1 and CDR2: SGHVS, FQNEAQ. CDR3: CASSKTGGTSTGELFF. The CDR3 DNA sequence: TGTGCCAGCAGCAAAACAGGGGGGACGTCCACCGGGGAGCTGTTTTTT.

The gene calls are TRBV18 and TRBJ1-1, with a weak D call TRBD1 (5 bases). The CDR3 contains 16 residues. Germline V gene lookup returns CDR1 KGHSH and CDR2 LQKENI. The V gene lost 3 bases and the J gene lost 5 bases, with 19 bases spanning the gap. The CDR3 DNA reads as TGTGCCAGCTCACCTTCCTGGGAAGGGGCGAATACTGAAGCTTTCTTT. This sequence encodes CASSPSWEGANTEAFF.

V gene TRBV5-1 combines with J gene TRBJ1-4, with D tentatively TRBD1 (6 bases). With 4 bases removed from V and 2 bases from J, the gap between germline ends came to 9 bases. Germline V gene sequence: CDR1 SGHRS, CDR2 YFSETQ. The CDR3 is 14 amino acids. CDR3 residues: CASSQDRTNEKLFF. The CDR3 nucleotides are TGCGCCAGCAGCCAAGACAGGACTAATGAAAAACTGTTTTTT.

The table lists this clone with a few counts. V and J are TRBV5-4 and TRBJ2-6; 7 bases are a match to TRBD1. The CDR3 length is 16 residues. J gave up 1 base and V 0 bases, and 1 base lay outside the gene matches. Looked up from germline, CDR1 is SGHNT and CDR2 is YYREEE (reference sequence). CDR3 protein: CASSLDRGSGANVLTF. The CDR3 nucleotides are TGTGCCAGCAGCTTGGACAGGGGATCTGGGGCCAACGTCCTGACTTTC. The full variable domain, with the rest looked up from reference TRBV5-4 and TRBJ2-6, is ETGVTQSPTHLIKTRGQQVTLRCSSQSGHNTVSWYQQALGQGPQFIFQYYREEENGRGNFPPRFSGLQFPNYSSELNVNALELDDSALYLCASSLDRGSGANVLTFGAGSRLTVL.

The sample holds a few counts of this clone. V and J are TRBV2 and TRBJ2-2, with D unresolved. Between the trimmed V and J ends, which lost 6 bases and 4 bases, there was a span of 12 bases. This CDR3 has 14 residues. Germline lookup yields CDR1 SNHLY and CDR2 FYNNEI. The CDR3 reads CASSPRVGTGELFF. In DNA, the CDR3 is TGTGCCAGCAGCCCACGGGTAGGCACCGGGGAGCTGTTTTTT.

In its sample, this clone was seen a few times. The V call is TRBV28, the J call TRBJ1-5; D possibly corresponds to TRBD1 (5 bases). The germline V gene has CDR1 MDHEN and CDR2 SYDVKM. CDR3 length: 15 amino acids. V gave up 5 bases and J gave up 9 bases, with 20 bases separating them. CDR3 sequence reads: CASSTGTSGGRPQHF. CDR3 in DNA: TGTGCCAGCAGTACCGGGACCTCGGGGGGTCGGCCCCAGCATTTT.

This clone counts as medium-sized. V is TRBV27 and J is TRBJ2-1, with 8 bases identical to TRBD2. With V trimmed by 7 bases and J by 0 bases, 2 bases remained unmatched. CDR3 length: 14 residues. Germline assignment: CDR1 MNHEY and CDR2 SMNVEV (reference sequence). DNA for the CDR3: TGTGCCAGCAAGCGGGAGAGCTCCTACAATGAGCAGTTCTTC. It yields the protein CASKRESSYNEQFF.

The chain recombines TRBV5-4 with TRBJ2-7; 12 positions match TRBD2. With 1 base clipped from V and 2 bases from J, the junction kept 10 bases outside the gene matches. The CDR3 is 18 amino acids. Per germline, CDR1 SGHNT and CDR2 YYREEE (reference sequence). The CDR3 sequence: CASSLMGLAGGRTYEQYF. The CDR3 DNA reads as TGTGCCAGCAGCTTGATGGGTCTAGCGGGAGGGCGCACCTACGAGCAGTACTTC.

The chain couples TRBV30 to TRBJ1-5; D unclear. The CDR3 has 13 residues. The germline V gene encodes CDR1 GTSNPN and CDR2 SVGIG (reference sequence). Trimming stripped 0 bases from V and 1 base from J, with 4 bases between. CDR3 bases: TGTGCCTGGAGTGTCGGGAGCAATCAGCCCCAGCATTTT. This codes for CAWSVGSNQPQHF.

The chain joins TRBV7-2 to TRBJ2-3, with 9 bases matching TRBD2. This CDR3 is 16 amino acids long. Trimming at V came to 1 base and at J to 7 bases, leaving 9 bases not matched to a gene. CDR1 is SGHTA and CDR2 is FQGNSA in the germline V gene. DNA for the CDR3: TGTGCCAGCAGCTTAGATCGGGGCGGGGGGGGATATACGCAGTATTTT. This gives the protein CASSLDRGGGGYTQYF.

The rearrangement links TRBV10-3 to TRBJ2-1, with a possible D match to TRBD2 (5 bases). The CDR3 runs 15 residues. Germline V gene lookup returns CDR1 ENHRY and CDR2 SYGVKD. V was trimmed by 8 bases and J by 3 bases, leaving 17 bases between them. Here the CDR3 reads CAISRELERYNEQFF. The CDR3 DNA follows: TGTGCCATCTCGAGGGAGCTCGAGCGCTACAATGAGCAGTTCTTC.

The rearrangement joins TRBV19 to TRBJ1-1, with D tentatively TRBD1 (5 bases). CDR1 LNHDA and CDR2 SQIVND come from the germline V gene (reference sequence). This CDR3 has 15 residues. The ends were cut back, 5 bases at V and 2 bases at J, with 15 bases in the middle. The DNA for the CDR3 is TGTGCCAGTAGTCCCGGAGGGACTGCAAACACTGAAGCTTTCTTT. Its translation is CASSPGGTANTEAFF.